The text below deals with one TCR beta chain. The data derive from a study of cytomegalovirus exposure and HLA in healthy donors. The PCR contained 60 Vbeta and 13 Jbeta primers. Profiled with immunoSEQ multiplex PCR; TCRdb holds only in-frame clones, not every one. The table lists fewer than 250,000 clones, about 76% of them singletons. Germline V gene lookup returns CDR1 PRHDT and CDR2 FYEKMQ (reference sequence). This CDR3 is built from 17 residues. After removal of 3 bases from V and 3 bases from J, the junction contained 11 bases not matched to a gene. Sequenced material: PBMCs. The chain combines TRBV13 with TRBJ2-7, with 10 bases fitting TRBD1. The TCR comes from a male donor in good health and CMV-seropositive. The CDR3 protein is CASSFGHGGQGGYEQYF. The CDR3 region has the DNA TGTGCCAGCAGCTTCGGCCATGGAGGACAGGGGGGCTACGAGCAGTACTTC.